The 7 T cell receptor beta chains in this list originate from one sample, sequenced in a study of early T cells in non-severe SARS-CoV-2 infection. A single record per CDR3 protein comes from TCRdb applying MiXCR to the 5' RACE reads. The table lists fewer than 80,000 distinct CDR3 sequences, roughly 4.8% of them singletons. The specimen comprised whole blood, sampled at baseline. The origin of the receptors is an adult who was a healthcare worker with PCR-confirmed SARS-CoV-2 infection or an uninfected control (not recorded which). The donor label of this sample is uncertain.

This clonotype came up many times. The chain links TRBV6-2 or TRBV6-3 to TRBJ1-5; possible D gene TRBD1, 6 bases. V lost 7 bases and J 0 bases, leaving 13 bases between the germline ends. The CDR3 totals 15 residues. Germline V lookup: CDR1 MNHEY, CDR2 SVGEGT. CDR3 sequence (DNA): TGTGCCAGCAATATACAGGGTTATAGCAATCAGCCCCAGCATTTT. As protein: CASNIQGYSNQPQHF.

This clonotype was recorded at least ten times. This rearrangement joins TRBV19 to TRBJ2-6; D is ambiguous. The CDR3 loop spans 13 amino acids. Germline V CDR1 and CDR2: LNHDA, SQIVND (reference sequence). Trimming stripped 9 bases from V and 0 bases from J, with 6 bases between. In nucleotides, the CDR3 is TGTGCCAGCAGAAACTCTGGGGCCAACGTCCTGACTTTC. It is translated as CASRNSGANVLTF.

In its sample, this clonotype was seen many times. The chain is built from TRBV28 and TRBJ1-2, with 7 positions matching TRBD1. This CDR3 contains 14 residues. Germline assignment: CDR1 MDHEN and CDR2 SYDVKM. The V segment lost 2 bases and the J segment 4 bases; nucleotides outside the gene matches: 4. The CDR3 sequence is CASSLVGTVYGYTF. In nucleotides, the CDR3 is TGTGCCAGCAGTTTAGTGGGGACAGTCTATGGCTACACCTTC.

This clonotype came up many times. The chain is built from TRBV7-3 and TRBJ1-2; D is perhaps TRBD1 (5 bases). Trimming left V 2 bases short and J 4 bases short, with 17 bases between. CDR1 is SGHTA, CDR2 FQGTGA, per germline. CDR3 length: 16 amino acids. This CDR3 reads CASSLGSGDGIYGYTF. The CDR3, as DNA: TGTGCCAGCAGCTTAGGATCCGGGGACGGGATCTATGGCTACACCTTC.

V gene TRBV10-3 combines with J gene TRBJ2-2, with D possibly matching TRBD1 (5 bases). The germline V and J ends were trimmed by 10 bases and 4 bases, with 10 bases remaining between them. This CDR3 region has 12 residues. Germline CDR1 reads ENHRY; CDR2 reads SYGVKD. The CDR3 here is CASQTATGELFF. The CDR3 nucleotides are TGTGCCAGCCAGACAGCCACCGGGGAGCTGTTTTTT.

This clonotype was recorded at least ten times. The chain joins TRBV27 to TRBJ1-2; 10 bases map to TRBD1. Unmatched junction bases numbered 7, after V lost 8 bases and J lost 7 bases. There are 13 residues in the CDR3. The germline V gene has CDR1 MNHEY and CDR2 SMNVEV (reference sequence). The CDR3 DNA follows: TGTGCCAGCGGAGACAGGGGGCGCGGTGGCTACACCTTC. Amino acids: CASGDRGRGGYTF.

The CDR3 DNA follows: TGTGCCAGCGTAAACGAGCGGAGGGGGGATACGCAGTATTTT. This gives the protein CASVNERRGDTQYF. The chain links TRBV2 to TRBJ2-3; D possibly uses TRBD1 or TRBD2 (6 bases each). CDR1 is SNHLY and CDR2 is FYNNEI in the germline V gene. V was trimmed by 8 bases and J by 6 bases, leaving 18 bases between them. The CDR3 is made up of 14 amino acids.